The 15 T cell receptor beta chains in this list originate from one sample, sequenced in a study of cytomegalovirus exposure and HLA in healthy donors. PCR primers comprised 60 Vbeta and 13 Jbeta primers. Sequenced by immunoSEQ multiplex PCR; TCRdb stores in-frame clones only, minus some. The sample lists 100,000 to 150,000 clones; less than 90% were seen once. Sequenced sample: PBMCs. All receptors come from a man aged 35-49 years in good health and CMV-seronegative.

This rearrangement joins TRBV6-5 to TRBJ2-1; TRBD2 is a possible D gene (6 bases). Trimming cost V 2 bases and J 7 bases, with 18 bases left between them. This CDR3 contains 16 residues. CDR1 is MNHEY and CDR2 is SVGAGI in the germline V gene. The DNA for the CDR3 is TGTGCCAGCAGTTACGCGGCGGGATGGGGAAGGAATGAGCAGTTCTTC. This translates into CASSYAAGWGRNEQFF.

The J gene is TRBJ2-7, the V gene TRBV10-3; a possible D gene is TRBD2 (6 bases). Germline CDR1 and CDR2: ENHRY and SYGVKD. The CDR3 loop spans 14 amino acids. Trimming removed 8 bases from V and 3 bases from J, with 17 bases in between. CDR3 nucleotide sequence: TGTGCCATCGGCCGGGGGTCAGCAGACTACGAGCAGTACTTC. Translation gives CAIGRGSADYEQYF.

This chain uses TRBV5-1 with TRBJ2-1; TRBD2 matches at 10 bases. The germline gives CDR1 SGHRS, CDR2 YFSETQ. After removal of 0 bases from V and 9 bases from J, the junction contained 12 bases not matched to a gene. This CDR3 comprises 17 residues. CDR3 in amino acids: CASSLAPLAGEDGEQFF. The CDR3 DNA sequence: TGCGCCAGCAGCTTGGCTCCGCTAGCGGGGGAGGATGGTGAGCAGTTCTTC. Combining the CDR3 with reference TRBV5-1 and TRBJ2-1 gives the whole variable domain KAGVTQTPRYLIKTRGQQVTLSCSPISGHRSVSWYQQTPGQGLQFLFEYFSETQRNKGNFPGRFSGRQFSNSRSEMNVSTLELGDSALYLCASSLAPLAGEDGEQFFGPGTRLTVL.

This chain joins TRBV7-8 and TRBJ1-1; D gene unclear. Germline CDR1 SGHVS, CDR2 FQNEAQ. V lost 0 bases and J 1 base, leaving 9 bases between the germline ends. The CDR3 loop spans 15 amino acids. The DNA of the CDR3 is TGTGCCAGCAGCTTAGCGCCGGCGGAGAACACTGAAGCTTTCTTT. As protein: CASSLAPAENTEAFF.

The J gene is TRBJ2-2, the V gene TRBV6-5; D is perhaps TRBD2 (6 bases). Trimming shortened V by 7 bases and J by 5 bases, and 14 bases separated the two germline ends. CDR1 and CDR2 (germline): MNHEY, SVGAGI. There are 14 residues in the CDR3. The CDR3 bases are TGTGCCAGCACCCAACTCGGGGGAACCGGGGAGCTGTTTTTT. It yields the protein CASTQLGGTGELFF.

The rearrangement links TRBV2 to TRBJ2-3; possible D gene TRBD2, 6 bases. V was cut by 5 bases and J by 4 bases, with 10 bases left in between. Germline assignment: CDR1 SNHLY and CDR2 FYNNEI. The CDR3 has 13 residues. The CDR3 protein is CASSIGTPDTQYF. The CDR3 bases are TGTGCCAGCAGTATCGGGACTCCAGATACGCAGTATTTT.

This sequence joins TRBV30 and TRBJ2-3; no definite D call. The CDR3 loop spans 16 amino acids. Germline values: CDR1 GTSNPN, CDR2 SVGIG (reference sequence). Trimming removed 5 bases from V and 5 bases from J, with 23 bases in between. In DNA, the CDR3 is TGTGCCTGGCTCTCGGGTACCGAAAAGTCCGTAGATACGCAGTATTTT. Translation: CAWLSGTEKSVDTQYF.

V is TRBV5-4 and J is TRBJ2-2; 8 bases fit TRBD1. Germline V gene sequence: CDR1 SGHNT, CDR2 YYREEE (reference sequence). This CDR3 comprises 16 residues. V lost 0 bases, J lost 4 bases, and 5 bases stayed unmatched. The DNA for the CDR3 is TGTGCCAGCAGCTTGGGAACAGGGGGAGTCACCGGGGAGCTGTTTTTT. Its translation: CASSLGTGGVTGELFF.

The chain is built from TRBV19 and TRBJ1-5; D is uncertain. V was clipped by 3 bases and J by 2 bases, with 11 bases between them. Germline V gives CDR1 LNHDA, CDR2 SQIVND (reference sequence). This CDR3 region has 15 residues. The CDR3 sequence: CASSIGRSGNQPQHF. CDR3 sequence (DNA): TGTGCCAGTAGTATTGGCAGGTCTGGCAATCAGCCCCAGCATTTT.

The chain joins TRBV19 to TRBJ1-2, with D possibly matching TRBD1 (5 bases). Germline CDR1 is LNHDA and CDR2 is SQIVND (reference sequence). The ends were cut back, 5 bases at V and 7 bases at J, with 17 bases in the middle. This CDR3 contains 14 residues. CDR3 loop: CASSLKTGLFGYTF. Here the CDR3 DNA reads TGTGCCAGTAGTTTAAAAACAGGCCTGTTTGGCTACACCTTC.

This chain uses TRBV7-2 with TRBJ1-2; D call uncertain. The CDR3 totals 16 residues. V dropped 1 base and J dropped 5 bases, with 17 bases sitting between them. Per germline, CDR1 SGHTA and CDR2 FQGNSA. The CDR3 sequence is CASSLGAGSSKYGYTF. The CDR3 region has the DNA TGTGCCAGCAGCTTAGGAGCGGGGTCGTCCAAATATGGCTACACCTTC.

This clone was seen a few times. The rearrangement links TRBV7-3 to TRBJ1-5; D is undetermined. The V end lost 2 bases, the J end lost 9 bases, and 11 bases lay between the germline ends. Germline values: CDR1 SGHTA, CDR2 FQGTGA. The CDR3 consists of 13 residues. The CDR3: CASSLGGNWPQHF. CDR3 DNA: TGTGCCAGCAGCTTAGGCGGTAATTGGCCCCAGCATTTT.

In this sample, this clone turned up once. The chain's CDR3 is CASTTGLSGTEAFF. Written as DNA, the CDR3 is TGTGCCAGTACGACAGGGCTTAGCGGCACTGAAGCTTTCTTT. This chain uses TRBV19 with TRBJ1-1, with TRBD1 matching over 7 bases. The germline CDR1 and CDR2 sequences are LNHDA and SQIVND (reference sequence). V shed 7 bases, J shed 4 bases, and the junction held 9 bases outside the gene matches. The CDR3 runs 14 residues.

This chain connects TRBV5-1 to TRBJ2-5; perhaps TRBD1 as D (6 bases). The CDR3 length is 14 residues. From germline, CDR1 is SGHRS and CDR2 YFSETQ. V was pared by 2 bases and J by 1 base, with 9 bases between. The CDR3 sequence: CASSFGGVQETQYF. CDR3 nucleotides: TGCGCCAGCAGCTTTGGGGGCGTCCAAGAGACCCAGTACTTC.

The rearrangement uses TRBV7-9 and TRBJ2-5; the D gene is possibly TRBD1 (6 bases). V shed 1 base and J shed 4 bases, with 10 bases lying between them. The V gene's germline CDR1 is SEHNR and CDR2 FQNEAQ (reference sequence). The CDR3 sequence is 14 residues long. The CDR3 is CASSLVVGAETQYF. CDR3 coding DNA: TGTGCCAGCAGCTTAGTTGTGGGGGCAGAGACCCAGTACTTC. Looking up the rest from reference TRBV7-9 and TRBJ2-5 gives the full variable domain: DTGVSQNPRHKITKRGQNVTFRCDPISEHNRLYWYRQTLGQGPEFLTYFQNEAQLEKSRLLSDRFSAERPKGSFSTLEIQRTEQGDSAMYLCASSLVVGAETQYFGPGTRLLVL.